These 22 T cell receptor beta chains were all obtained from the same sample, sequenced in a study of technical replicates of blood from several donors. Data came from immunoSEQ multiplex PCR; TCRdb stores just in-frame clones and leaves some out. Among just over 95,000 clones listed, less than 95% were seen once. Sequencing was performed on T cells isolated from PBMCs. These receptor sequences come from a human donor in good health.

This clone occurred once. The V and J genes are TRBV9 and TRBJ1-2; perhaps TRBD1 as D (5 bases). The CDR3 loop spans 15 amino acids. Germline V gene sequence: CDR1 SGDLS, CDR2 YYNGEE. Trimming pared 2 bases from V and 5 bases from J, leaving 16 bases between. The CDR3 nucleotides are TGTGCCAGCAGCGTGGGAGGGACGGAATTATATGGCTACACCTTC. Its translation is CASSVGGTELYGYTF.

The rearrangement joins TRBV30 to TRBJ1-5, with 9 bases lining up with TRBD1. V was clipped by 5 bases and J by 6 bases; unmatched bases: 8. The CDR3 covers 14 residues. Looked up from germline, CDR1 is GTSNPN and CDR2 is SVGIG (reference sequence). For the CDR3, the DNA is TGTGCCTGGGCCCGGGACAGGGAGGTTCAGCCCCAGCATTTT. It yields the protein CAWARDREVQPQHF.

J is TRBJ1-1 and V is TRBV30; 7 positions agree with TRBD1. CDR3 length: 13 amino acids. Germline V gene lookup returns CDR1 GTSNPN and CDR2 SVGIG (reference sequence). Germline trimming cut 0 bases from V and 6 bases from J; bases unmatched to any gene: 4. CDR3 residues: CAWSVGGAAEAFF. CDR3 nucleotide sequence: TGTGCCTGGAGTGTAGGGGGCGCCGCTGAAGCTTTCTTT.

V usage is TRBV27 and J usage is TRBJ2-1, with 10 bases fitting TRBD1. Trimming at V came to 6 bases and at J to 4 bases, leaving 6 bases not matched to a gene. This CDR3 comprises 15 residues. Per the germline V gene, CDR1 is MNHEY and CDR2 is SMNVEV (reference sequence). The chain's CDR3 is CASSLDRGPYNEQFF. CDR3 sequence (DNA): TGTGCCAGCAGCCTCGACAGGGGGCCTTACAATGAGCAGTTCTTC.

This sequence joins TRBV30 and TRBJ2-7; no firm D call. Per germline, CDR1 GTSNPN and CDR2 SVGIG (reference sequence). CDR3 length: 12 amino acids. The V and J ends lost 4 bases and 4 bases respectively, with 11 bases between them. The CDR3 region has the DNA TGTGCCTGGAACGTGAGAGGTTACGAGCAGTACTTC. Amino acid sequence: CAWNVRGYEQYF.

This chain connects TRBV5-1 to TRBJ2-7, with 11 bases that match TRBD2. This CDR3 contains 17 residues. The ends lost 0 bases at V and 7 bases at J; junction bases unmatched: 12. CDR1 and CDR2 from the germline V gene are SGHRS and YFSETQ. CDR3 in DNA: TGCGCCAGCAGCTTGGGGATAGCGGGAGGGCCAGGAAGGGAGCAGTACTTC. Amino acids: CASSLGIAGGPGREQYF.

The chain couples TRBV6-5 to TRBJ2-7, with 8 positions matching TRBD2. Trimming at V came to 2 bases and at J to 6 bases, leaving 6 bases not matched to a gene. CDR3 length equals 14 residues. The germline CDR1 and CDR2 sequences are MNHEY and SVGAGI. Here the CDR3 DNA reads TGTGCCAGCAGTTACATCAGCGGGAGCTCCGAGCAGTACTTC. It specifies CASSYISGSSEQYF.

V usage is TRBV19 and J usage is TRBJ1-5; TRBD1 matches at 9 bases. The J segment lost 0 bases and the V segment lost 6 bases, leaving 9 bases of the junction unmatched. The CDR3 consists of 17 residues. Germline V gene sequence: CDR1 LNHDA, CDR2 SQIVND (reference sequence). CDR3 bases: TGTGCCAGTAGGGACAGGGGATACGAGTTTAGCAATCAGCCCCAGCATTTT. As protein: CASRDRGYEFSNQPQHF.

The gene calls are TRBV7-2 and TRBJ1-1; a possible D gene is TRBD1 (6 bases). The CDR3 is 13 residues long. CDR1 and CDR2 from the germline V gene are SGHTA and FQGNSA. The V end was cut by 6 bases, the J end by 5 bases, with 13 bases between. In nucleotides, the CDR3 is TGTGCCAGCAGTTCACAGGGCAATACTGAAGCTTTCTTT. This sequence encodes CASSSQGNTEAFF.

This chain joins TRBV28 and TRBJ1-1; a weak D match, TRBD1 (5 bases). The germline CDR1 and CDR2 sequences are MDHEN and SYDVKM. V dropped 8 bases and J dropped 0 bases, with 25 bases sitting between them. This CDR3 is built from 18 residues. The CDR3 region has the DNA TGTGCCAGCCCTGATTCCGGGACTGGCGGTTTTGTGAACACTGAAGCTTTCTTT. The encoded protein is CASPDSGTGGFVNTEAFF.

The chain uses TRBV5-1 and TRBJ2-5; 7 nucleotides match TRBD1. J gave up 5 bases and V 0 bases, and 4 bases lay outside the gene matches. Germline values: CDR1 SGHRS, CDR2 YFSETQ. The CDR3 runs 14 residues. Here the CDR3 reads CASSLEARGETQYF. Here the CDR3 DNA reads TGCGCCAGCAGCTTGGAAGCCAGGGGGGAGACCCAGTACTTC. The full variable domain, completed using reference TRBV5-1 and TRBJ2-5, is KAGVTQTPRYLIKTRGQQVTLSCSPISGHRSVSWYQQTPGQGLQFLFEYFSETQRNKGNFPGRFSGRQFSNSRSEMNVSTLELGDSALYLCASSLEARGETQYFGPGTRLLVL.

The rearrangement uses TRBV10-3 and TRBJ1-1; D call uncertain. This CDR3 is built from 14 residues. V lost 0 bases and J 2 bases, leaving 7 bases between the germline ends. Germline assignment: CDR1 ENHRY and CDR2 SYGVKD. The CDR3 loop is CAISESAANTEAFF. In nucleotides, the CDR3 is TGTGCCATCAGTGAGTCTGCGGCAAACACTGAAGCTTTCTTT.

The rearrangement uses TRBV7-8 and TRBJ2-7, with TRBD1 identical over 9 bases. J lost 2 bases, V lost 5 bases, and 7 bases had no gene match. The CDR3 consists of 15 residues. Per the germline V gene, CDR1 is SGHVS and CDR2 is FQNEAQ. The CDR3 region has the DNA TGTGCCAGCAGCCCGGGGACAGGGAGGCCCTACGAGCAGTACTTC. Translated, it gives CASSPGTGRPYEQYF.

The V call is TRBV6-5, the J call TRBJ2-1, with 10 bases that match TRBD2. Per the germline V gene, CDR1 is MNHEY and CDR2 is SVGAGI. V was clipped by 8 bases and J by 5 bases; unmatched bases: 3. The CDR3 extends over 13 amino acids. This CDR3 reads CASSGLADNEQFF. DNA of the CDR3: TGTGCCAGCTCAGGACTAGCGGACAATGAGCAGTTCTTC.

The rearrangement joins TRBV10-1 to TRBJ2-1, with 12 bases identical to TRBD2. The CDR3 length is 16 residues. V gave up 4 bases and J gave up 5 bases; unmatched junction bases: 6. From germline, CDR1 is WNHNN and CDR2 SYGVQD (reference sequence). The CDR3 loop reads CASSALAGGSNNEQFF. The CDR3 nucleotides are TGCGCCAGCAGTGCCCTAGCGGGAGGGTCTAACAATGAGCAGTTCTTC.

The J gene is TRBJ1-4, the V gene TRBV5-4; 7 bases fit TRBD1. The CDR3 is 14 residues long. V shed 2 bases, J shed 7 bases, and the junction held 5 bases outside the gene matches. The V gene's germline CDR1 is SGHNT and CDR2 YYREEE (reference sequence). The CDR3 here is CASSLRGPVEKLFF. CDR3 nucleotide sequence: TGTGCCAGCAGCTTAAGGGGGCCGGTTGAAAAACTGTTTTTT.

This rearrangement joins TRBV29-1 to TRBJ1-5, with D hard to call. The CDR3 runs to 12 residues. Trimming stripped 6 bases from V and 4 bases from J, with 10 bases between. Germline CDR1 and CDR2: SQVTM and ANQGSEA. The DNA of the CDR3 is TGCAGCGTAAGTGGAGTGAATCAGCCCCAGCATTTT. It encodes CSVSGVNQPQHF.

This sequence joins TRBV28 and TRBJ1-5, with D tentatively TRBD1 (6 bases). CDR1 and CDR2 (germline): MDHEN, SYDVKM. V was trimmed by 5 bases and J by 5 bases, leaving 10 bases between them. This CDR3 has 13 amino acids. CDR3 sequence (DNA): TGTGCCAGCAGTCCCTACAGGGATCAGCCCCAGCATTTT. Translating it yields CASSPYRDQPQHF.

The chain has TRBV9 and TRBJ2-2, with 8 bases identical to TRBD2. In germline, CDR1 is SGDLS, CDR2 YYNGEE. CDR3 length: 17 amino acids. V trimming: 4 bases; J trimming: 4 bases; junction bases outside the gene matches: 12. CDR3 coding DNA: TGTGCCAGCAGCTCTTATAGCGGGACCCTGTCCACCGGGGAGCTGTTTTTT. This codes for CASSSYSGTLSTGELFF.

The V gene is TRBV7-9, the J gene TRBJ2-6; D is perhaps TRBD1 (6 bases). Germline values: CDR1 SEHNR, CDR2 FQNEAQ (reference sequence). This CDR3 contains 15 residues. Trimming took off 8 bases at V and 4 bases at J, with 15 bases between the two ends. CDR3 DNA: TGTGCCAGCGAGCTTATGGGGGCCGGGGCCAACGTCCTGACTTTC. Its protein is CASELMGAGANVLTF.

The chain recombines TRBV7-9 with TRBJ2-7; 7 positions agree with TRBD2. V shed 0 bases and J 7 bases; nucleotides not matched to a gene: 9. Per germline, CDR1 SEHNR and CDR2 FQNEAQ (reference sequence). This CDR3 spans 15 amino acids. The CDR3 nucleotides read TGTGCCAGCAGCTTAGCGGGAGGGCCTCTAAGGGAGCAGTACTTC. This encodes CASSLAGGPLREQYF.

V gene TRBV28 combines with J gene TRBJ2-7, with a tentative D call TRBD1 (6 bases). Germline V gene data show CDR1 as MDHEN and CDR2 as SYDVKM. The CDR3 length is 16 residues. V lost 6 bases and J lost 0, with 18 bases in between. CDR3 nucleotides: TGTGCCAGCAGCAAAGGTGCCCGACAGGACTCCTACGAGCAGTACTTC. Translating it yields CASSKGARQDSYEQYF.